The clone carrying this TCR beta chain has a count of ten or more. The antigen is unknown. CDR1 is SEHNR, CDR2 FQNEAQ, per germline (reference sequence). The length of the CDR3 is 12 residues. Trimming shortened V by 5 bases and J by 6 bases, and 9 bases separated the two germline ends. The source of the sample is a study of blood T cells in healthy people across ages. A second PCR, run for roughly 7 to 11 cycles, used a sample-barcoded 5' primer plus a J-beta primer mix. TCRdb reprocessed the 5' RACE reads with MiXCR, giving one entry per CDR3 protein. The sample contains approximately 1,000,000 distinct CDR3 sequences, under 55% of which appear only once. Study results and limitations: The unknown donor CMV status may have confounded expanded clonotype changes. A strong correlation between TCR beta diversity and naive T cell percentage was seen.

The sequencing sample was made of blood. This receptor was taken from a woman aged 55-75 years in good health. This rearrangement joins TRBV7-9 to TRBJ2-3; D gene unclear. The CDR3: CASSPLWDTQYF. The CDR3 DNA sequence: TGTGCCAGCAGCCCGCTTTGGGATACGCAGTATTTT.